Presented here are 23 T cell receptor beta chains from one specimen sequenced in a study of OX40 agonist ivuxolimab in advanced cancers. Assay used: immunoSEQ multiplex PCR; TCRdb lists only in-frame clones, some missing. The sample has about 76,000 clones, roughly nine tenths seen once. Here the sequenced sample was CD4+ or CD8+ T cells sorted from blood, taken in a trial of the OX40 agonist ivuxolimab. Receptor source: an adult with an advanced solid tumor such as melanoma, head and neck, liver or kidney cancer.

The gene calls are TRBV19 and TRBJ1-1, with unresolved D. Trimming left V 3 bases short and J 0 bases short, with 11 bases between. CDR3 length equals 15 residues. Germline CDR1 and CDR2: LNHDA and SQIVND (reference sequence). The CDR3 DNA reads as TGTGCCAGTAGTATCTCTGACGCAGTGAACACTGAAGCTTTCTTT. Translated: CASSISDAVNTEAFF.

The chain uses TRBV5-6 and TRBJ1-1; D remains ambiguous. CDR1 and CDR2 (germline): SGHDT, YYEEEE. The ends were cut back, 4 bases at V and 5 bases at J, with 12 bases in the middle. The CDR3 totals 13 residues. The CDR3 bases are TGTGCCAGCAGCCCCGAAAGGGAGACTGAAGCTTTCTTT. As protein: CASSPERETEAFF.

The chain employs TRBV5-1 and TRBJ2-5; TRBD2 matches 8 bases. In germline, CDR1 is SGHRS, CDR2 YFSETQ. The CDR3 length is 13 residues. The ends lost 3 bases at V and 5 bases at J; junction bases unmatched: 3. The DNA for the CDR3 is TGCGCCAGCAGCTCCGTAGCGGGGGAGACCCAGTACTTC. It is translated as CASSSVAGETQYF. The whole variable domain, remainder taken from reference TRBV5-1 and TRBJ2-5, is KAGVTQTPRYLIKTRGQQVTLSCSPISGHRSVSWYQQTPGQGLQFLFEYFSETQRNKGNFPGRFSGRQFSNSRSEMNVSTLELGDSALYLCASSSVAGETQYFGPGTRLLVL.

V usage is TRBV10-3 and J usage is TRBJ1-1, with unresolved D. CDR3 length equals 13 residues. V was pared by 0 bases and J by 0 bases, with 2 bases between. Per germline, CDR1 ENHRY and CDR2 SYGVKD. The CDR3: CAISESMNTEAFF. CDR3 coding DNA: TGTGCCATCAGTGAGTCAATGAACACTGAAGCTTTCTTT.

This clone was seen just once. This chain links TRBV5-8 with TRBJ1-4, with a tentative D call TRBD1 (5 bases). This CDR3 comprises 14 residues. V was pared by 4 bases and J by 6 bases, with 13 bases between. Germline assignment: CDR1 SGHTS and CDR2 YDEGEE. This chain's CDR3 is CASSPGGRDEKLFF. The DNA of the CDR3 is TGTGCCAGCAGCCCCGGGGGTAGGGATGAAAAACTGTTTTTT.

The chain has TRBV18 and TRBJ2-7, with TRBD1 matching over 8 bases. Looked up from germline, CDR1 is KGHSH and CDR2 is LQKENI. CDR3 size: 14 residues. The trim removed 2 bases at V and 2 bases at J, leaving 2 bases unmatched. The CDR3 DNA follows: TGTGCCAGCTCACCATTGACAGGGGCCTACGAGCAGTACTTC. Translating it yields CASSPLTGAYEQYF. The whole variable domain, filled in from reference TRBV18 and TRBJ2-7, reads NAGVMQNPRHLVRRRGQEARLRCSPMKGHSHVYWYRQLPEEGLKFMVYLQKENIIDESGMPKERFSAEFPKEGPSILRIQQVVRGDSAAYFCASSPLTGAYEQYFGPGTRLTVT.

The chain links TRBV30 to TRBJ1-2, with TRBD1 identical over 7 bases. The CDR3 totals 15 residues. V gave up 5 bases and J gave up 0 bases; unmatched junction bases: 9. Germline V gene sequence: CDR1 GTSNPN, CDR2 SVGIG (reference sequence). For the CDR3, the DNA is TGTGCCTGGGGTAGTGGACAGGAGTCTAACTATGGCTACACCTTC. Translation: CAWGSGQESNYGYTF.

This chain links TRBV19 with TRBJ2-2; D might be TRBD2 (6 bases). The CDR3 runs to 14 residues. The V gene lost 1 base and the J gene lost 6 bases, with 9 bases spanning the gap. Per germline, CDR1 LNHDA and CDR2 SQIVND (reference sequence). The CDR3 bases are TGTGCCAGTAGTATAGGGGGAGGCGCCGGGGAGCTGTTTTTT. Its protein is CASSIGGGAGELFF.

The chain combines TRBV25-1 with TRBJ2-5, with TRBD2 identical over 7 bases. In germline, CDR1 is MGHDK, CDR2 SYGVNS. The CDR3 extends over 14 amino acids. J was trimmed by 5 bases and V by 1 base; bases with no gene match: 4. The CDR3 sequence: CASSEFGLGETQYF. The CDR3 DNA is TGTGCCAGCAGTGAATTTGGACTAGGGGAGACCCAGTACTTC.

Remarks on this clone: Other DNA variants within this sample encode the same CDR3. The V call is TRBV27, the J call TRBJ1-5; D remains ambiguous. Germline CDR1 is MNHEY and CDR2 is SMNVEV (reference sequence). The CDR3 has 15 residues. Trimming shortened V by 6 bases and J by 0 bases, and 12 bases separated the two germline ends. The CDR3 DNA follows: TGTGCCAGCAGGCGATCGGGGTATAGCAATCAGCCCCAGCATTTT. It yields the protein CASRRSGYSNQPQHF.

V and J are TRBV7-3 and TRBJ2-1; D tentatively reads TRBD1 or TRBD2 (5 bases each). The CDR3 runs 11 residues. Trimming pared 8 bases from V and 10 bases from J, leaving 12 bases between. Germline V lookup: CDR1 SGHTA, CDR2 FQGTGA. CDR3 DNA: TGTGCCAGCTCCATAGGGACGGAGCAGTTCTTC. Amino acids: CASSIGTEQFF.

The chain uses TRBV30 and TRBJ2-3; weak D call: TRBD2 (6 bases). The CDR3 spans 13 residues. V was clipped by 3 bases and J by 8 bases, with 15 bases between them. CDR1 and CDR2 from the germline V gene are GTSNPN and SVGIG (reference sequence). CDR3 nucleotides: TGTGCCTGGAGCCCCCTCGGAGGGGTTACGCAGTATTTT. It is translated as CAWSPLGGVTQYF.

V is TRBV4-2 and J is TRBJ1-1; tentative D call: TRBD1 (5 bases). The germline V gene encodes CDR1 LGHNA and CDR2 YNFKEQ. V was cut by 0 bases and J by 1 base, with 9 bases left in between. The CDR3 is 15 residues long. CDR3 nucleotides: TGTGCCAGCAGCCAAGATTCAGGGTCGAACACTGAAGCTTTCTTT. This sequence encodes CASSQDSGSNTEAFF.

The chain links TRBV6-6 to TRBJ1-6; TRBD1 matches 7 bases. The CDR3 is made up of 14 amino acids. Germline V gene sequence: CDR1 MNHNY, CDR2 SVGAGI (reference sequence). After removal of 7 bases from V and 7 bases from J, the junction contained 7 bases not matched to a gene. The CDR3 DNA reads as TGTGCCAGCACCGTAGGGGGCCGAAATTCACCCCTCCACTTT. It specifies CASTVGGRNSPLHF.

This chain connects TRBV19 to TRBJ1-1; D ambiguous. The germline gives CDR1 LNHDA, CDR2 SQIVND (reference sequence). Deletions cut 7 bases from V and 8 bases from J, with 23 bases between. The CDR3 has 15 residues. The CDR3 region is CASTPRFRNLAEAFF. The DNA of the CDR3 is TGTGCCAGTACCCCCCGTTTTAGGAATTTAGCCGAAGCTTTCTTT. The full variable domain, completed using reference TRBV19 and TRBJ1-1, is DGGITQSPKYLFRKEGQNVTLSCEQNLNHDAMYWYRQDPGQGLRLIYYSQIVNDFQKGDIAEGYSVSREKKESFPLTVTSAQKNPTAFYLCASTPRFRNLAEAFFGQGTRLTVV.

This clone came up a few times. The rearrangement uses TRBV19 and TRBJ2-3; 8 bases are shared with TRBD2. Trimming cost V 4 bases and J 5 bases; bases outside gene matches: 8. Germline V CDR1 and CDR2: LNHDA, SQIVND (reference sequence). The CDR3 sequence is 15 residues long. The DNA of the CDR3 is TGTGCCAGTAGTAAGGGGGGAGCGGGAGAAGATACGCAGTATTTT. Amino acids: CASSKGGAGEDTQYF.

The chain links TRBV7-9 to TRBJ2-7; D is uncertain. V lost 4 bases and J lost 2, with 18 bases in between. The CDR3 runs to 16 residues. Germline V gene lookup returns CDR1 SEHNR and CDR2 FQNEAQ (reference sequence). The CDR3 bases are TGTGCCAGCAGCTCAACTTTCCCTACTGAGACCTACGAGCAGTACTTC. Translation gives CASSSTFPTETYEQYF.

The V gene is TRBV7-9, the J gene TRBJ2-5; no firm D call. Trimming took off 5 bases at V and 2 bases at J, with 3 bases between the two ends. This CDR3 contains 11 residues. Per the germline V gene, CDR1 is SEHNR and CDR2 is FQNEAQ (reference sequence). CDR3 sequence reads: CASSIQETQYF. For the CDR3, the DNA is TGTGCCAGCAGCATACAAGAGACCCAGTACTTC.

The CDR3 DNA is TGTGCCAGCAGCTTAGGCAGGCTAGGAGGGTACGAGCAGTACTTC. Residues: CASSLGRLGGYEQYF. The chain employs TRBV11-3 and TRBJ2-5; TRBD2 might be the D (6 bases). The DNA end is a closer match to TRBJ2-7, so the J assignment may be wrong. This CDR3 region has 15 residues. Germline V gene data show CDR1 as SGHNT and CDR2 as YENEEA.

V and J are TRBV5-4 and TRBJ2-3; 12 bases match TRBD2. Germline V gene sequence: CDR1 SGHNT, CDR2 YYREEE (reference sequence). Trimming took 4 bases from V and 14 from J; bases not matched to a gene: 11. The CDR3 spans 14 residues. CDR3 amino acids: CASSAGLAGFLRYF. CDR3 coding DNA: TGTGCCAGCAGCGCAGGACTAGCGGGATTCTTGAGGTATTTT.

The rearrangement uses TRBV6-5 and TRBJ2-1; D tentatively reads TRBD1 or TRBD2 (6 bases each). The CDR3 totals 12 residues. CDR1 and CDR2 (germline): MNHEY, SVGAGI. V lost 4 bases and J lost 12, with 13 bases in between. For the CDR3, the DNA is TGTGCCAGCAGTTGGGGGGCGGGTCGGCAGTTCTTC. Translated, it gives CASSWGAGRQFF.

The V call is TRBV6-6, the J call TRBJ1-5, with a tentative D call TRBD1 (6 bases). Germline assignment: CDR1 MNHNY and CDR2 SVGAGI (reference sequence). The V end lost 6 bases, the J end lost 7 bases, and 19 bases lay between the germline ends. This CDR3 has 15 amino acids. CDR3 protein: CASRTTRTGRQPQHF. The CDR3 DNA sequence: TGTGCCAGCAGGACCACCCGCACAGGGCGGCAGCCCCAGCATTTT.

V and J are TRBV28 and TRBJ1-2; possibly TRBD1 for D (6 bases). Trimming took 9 bases from V and 2 from J, leaving 10 bases between them. The CDR3 is 12 amino acids. Germline CDR1 and CDR2: MDHEN and SYDVKM. The CDR3 region is CASKTGNYGYTF. The CDR3, as DNA: TGTGCCAGTAAAACAGGGAACTATGGCTACACCTTC.